Below, 23 T cell receptor beta chains from the same sample are listed, as sequenced in a study of human T cells and chemical hapten exposure. From the RACE reads, TCRdb called clonotypes with MiXCR, one entry per CDR3 protein. The table records roughly 51,000 distinct CDR3 sequences, roughly 10% of them present only once. As to time point: pre-sensitization, week 0. The treatment is: therapeutic diphenylcyclopropenone sensitization with weekly scalp DPC. Specimen: whole blood, collected in connection with sensitization to the hapten diphenylcyclopropenone (DPC). These receptors originate from a man between 35 and 55 years old with alopecia areata. Some clones in this sample may be carry-over from other donors' samples.

The V call is TRBV7-8, the J call TRBJ2-3, with 16 nucleotides matching TRBD2. The V and J ends lost 3 bases and 3 bases, in that order; junction bases with no gene match: 6. The CDR3 covers 18 residues. Germline CDR1 and CDR2: SGHVS and FQNEAQ. The CDR3 sequence: CASSFPGLAGGPTDTQYF. The CDR3, as DNA: TGTGCCAGCAGCTTTCCGGGACTAGCGGGGGGGCCAACAGATACGCAGTATTTT.

The chain carries TRBV7-9 and TRBJ2-5; 7 bases are a match to TRBD1. Losses at the gene ends were 5 bases for V and 7 bases for J; bases not matched to a gene: 16. The V gene's germline CDR1 is SEHNR and CDR2 FQNEAQ (reference sequence). The CDR3 is made up of 16 amino acids. CDR3 loop: CASSALSGQMFGTQYF. The CDR3 coding sequence is TGTGCCAGCAGCGCCCTATCGGGACAGATGTTCGGGACCCAGTACTTC.

The table lists this clonotype with a few counts. CDR3 bases: TGTGCCAGCAGCCCCCAGTTCCTCAGTGAGGGTGAGCAGTTCTTC. Protein: CASSPQFLSEGEQFF. The chain uses TRBV3-1 and TRBJ2-1; possible D gene TRBD2, 5 bases. The CDR3 runs 15 residues. The ends were cut back, 4 bases at V and 9 bases at J, with 19 bases in the middle. The germline V gene encodes CDR1 LGHDT and CDR2 YNNKEL (reference sequence).

This clonotype was detected only a few times. V gene TRBV7-3 combines with J gene TRBJ2-1; D may be TRBD2 (5 bases). The germline V gene encodes CDR1 SGHTA and CDR2 FQGTGA. This CDR3 region has 14 residues. V gave up 2 bases and J gave up 7 bases, with 12 bases separating them. CDR3 nucleotide sequence: TGTGCCAGCAGCTTATCGGGGAGTGGGAATGAGCAGTTCTTC. Translation gives CASSLSGSGNEQFF.

Ten or more counts support this clonotype. The chain recombines TRBV7-2 with TRBJ2-1; 8 bases map to TRBD2. The CDR3 runs 15 residues. Germline assignment: CDR1 SGHTA and CDR2 FQGNSA. Trimming at V came to 5 bases and at J to 9 bases, leaving 12 bases not matched to a gene. The CDR3 bases are TGTGCCAGCAGCCTAAGGGAGCGGGAGTCTAGTGAGCAGTTCTTC. It yields the protein CASSLRERESSEQFF.

This clonotype occurred a few times. The chain uses TRBV12-3 or TRBV12-4 and TRBJ2-2; possible D gene TRBD1, 5 bases. The CDR3 contains 15 residues. V was shortened by 2 bases and J by 3 bases, with 10 bases between the two germline ends. CDR3 bases: TGTGCCAGCAGTTTAAAAGGGGCTTACACCGGGGAGCTGTTTTTT. Encoded protein: CASSLKGAYTGELFF.

This clonotype was seen more than once but under ten times. This chain uses TRBV7-2 with TRBJ2-3, with 7 bases that match TRBD2. This CDR3 has 16 residues. After removal of 1 base from V and 4 bases from J, the junction contained 8 bases not matched to a gene. The germline V gene has CDR1 SGHTA and CDR2 FQGNSA. The CDR3 sequence is CASSLVGGSPADTQYF. DNA for the CDR3: TGTGCCAGCAGCTTAGTCGGCGGGAGCCCAGCAGATACGCAGTATTTT.

This clonotype was detected many times. The chain recombines TRBV19 with TRBJ1-2; possible D gene TRBD1, 5 bases. Trimming took 10 bases from V and 4 from J, leaving 13 bases between them. The CDR3 runs to 12 residues. Per the germline V gene, CDR1 is LNHDA and CDR2 is SQIVND (reference sequence). CDR3 DNA sequence: TGTGCCACCTCCGCCAGGGCCTATGGCTACACCTTC. Translated, it gives CATSARAYGYTF.

J is TRBJ2-7 and V is TRBV7-9; maybe TRBD2 (6 bases). V lost 5 bases, J lost 5 bases, and 10 bases lay in between. CDR1 and CDR2 from the germline V gene are SEHNR and FQNEAQ (reference sequence). CDR3 length: 12 amino acids. CDR3 nucleotides: TGTGCCAGCAGCAGGGACTTTGACGAGCAGTACTTC. This gives the protein CASSRDFDEQYF.

The CDR3 reads CASSLEGRETQYF. The CDR3 nucleotides are TGCGCCAGCAGCTTGGAAGGCCGGGAGACCCAGTACTTC. The V gene is TRBV5-1, the J gene TRBJ2-5; no clear D. In germline, CDR1 is SGHRS, CDR2 YFSETQ. The CDR3 spans 13 residues. V was clipped by 0 bases and J by 5 bases, with 8 bases between them.

This clonotype was found a few times. The chain has TRBV5-6 and TRBJ1-6, with a possible D match to TRBD1 (6 bases). The CDR3 contains 12 residues. Germline V CDR1 and CDR2: SGHDT, YYEEEE. V shed 3 bases and J shed 15 bases, with 13 bases lying between them. The CDR3 DNA sequence: TGTGCCAGCAGCTCGGGACAACTAGACCTCCACTTT. Protein product: CASSSGQLDLHF.

This clonotype was counted a few times. This chain links TRBV2 with TRBJ1-5; D perhaps matches TRBD1 (5 bases). V shed 6 bases and J shed 1 base, with 10 bases lying between them. There are 14 residues in the CDR3. Germline V lookup: CDR1 SNHLY, CDR2 FYNNEI. The CDR3 loop is CASRDQGSNQPQHF. The DNA of the CDR3 is TGTGCCAGCAGGGATCAGGGAAGCAATCAGCCCCAGCATTTT.

The chain carries TRBV29-1 and TRBJ2-1; D remains ambiguous. The CDR3 spans 15 residues. Germline-derived CDR1 and CDR2 are SQVTM and ANQGSEA. The V end was cut by 0 bases, the J end by 9 bases, with 18 bases between. The CDR3 protein is CSVEDPTVGSVEQFF. The CDR3 DNA reads as TGCAGCGTTGAAGATCCGACGGTGGGCTCGGTTGAGCAGTTCTTC.

The V gene is TRBV20-1, the J gene TRBJ2-7; 11 nucleotides align to TRBD2. Trimming took 4 bases from V and 3 from J; bases not matched to a gene: 5. CDR1 is DFQATT and CDR2 is SNEGSKA in the germline V gene (reference sequence). There are 14 residues in the CDR3. CDR3 DNA: TGCAGTGCTACGGGACTAGCGGTGATCTACGAGCAGTACTTC. Its protein product is CSATGLAVIYEQYF.

This chain joins TRBV7-8 and TRBJ2-4; D call uncertain. CDR1 is SGHVS and CDR2 is FQNEAQ in the germline V gene. The CDR3 runs 13 residues. V lost 0 bases and J lost 6, with 6 bases in between. This chain's CDR3 is CASSLALGNIQYF. The CDR3 coding sequence is TGTGCCAGCAGCTTAGCCCTCGGAAACATTCAGTACTTC.

In this sample, this clonotype turned up a few times. The chain links TRBV7-6 to TRBJ1-6, with D unclear. V dropped 5 bases and J dropped 6 bases, with 8 bases sitting between them. Germline values: CDR1 SGHVS, CDR2 FNYEAQ. There are 13 residues in the CDR3. CDR3 nucleotides: TGTGCCAGCAGCGTGGGGAGTAATTCACCCCTCCACTTT. Its translation is CASSVGSNSPLHF.

This clonotype occurred a few times. V is TRBV21-1 and J is TRBJ2-7; whether TRBD2, the table's D call, matches the DNA was not checked. TRBV21-1 is annotated as a pseudogene. The CDR3 runs 17 residues. The CDR3 here is CASSKAKEASGTYEQYF. In DNA form, the CDR3 reads TGTGCCAGCAGCAAAGCTAAGGAGGCTAGCGGGACTTACGAGCAGTACTTC.

This clonotype turned up a few times. This chain joins TRBV7-2 and TRBJ2-7, with 7 bases matching TRBD1. CDR3 length equals 15 residues. V dropped 5 bases and J dropped 3; count of bases not matched to a gene: 10. Germline-derived CDR1 and CDR2 are SGHTA and FQGNSA. The CDR3 spells CASSPQTGNSYEQYF. CDR3 bases: TGTGCCAGCAGCCCTCAGACAGGGAATAGCTACGAGCAGTACTTC.

In its sample, this clonotype was seen many times. The chain employs TRBV12-3 or TRBV12-4 and TRBJ1-6; 9 bases agree with TRBD1. The CDR3 consists of 15 residues. With V trimmed by 8 bases and J by 9 bases, 11 bases remained unmatched. In DNA form, the CDR3 reads TGTGCCAGCGTGGGACAGGGTTTTGGTTCTTCACCCCTCCACTTT. Residues: CASVGQGFGSSPLHF.

In its sample, this clonotype was seen a few times. The rearrangement uses TRBV12-3 or TRBV12-4 and TRBJ2-5; D not resolved. V lost 6 bases and J 1 base, leaving 15 bases between the germline ends. The CDR3 is 15 amino acids. CDR3 loop: CASSLLIGSQETQYF. In nucleotides, the CDR3 is TGTGCCAGCAGCTTGTTAATCGGATCCCAAGAGACCCAGTACTTC.

This clonotype has more than one count but fewer than ten. The chain is built from TRBV11-2 and TRBJ2-1, with 11 nucleotides matching TRBD2. This CDR3 contains 13 residues. Germline V gene sequence: CDR1 SGHAT, CDR2 FQNNGV. V was pared by 6 bases and J by 9 bases, with 4 bases of the junction left unmatched. In DNA, the CDR3 is TGTGCCAGCAGGAAACTAGCGGGAGTTGAGCAGTTCTTC. It specifies CASRKLAGVEQFF.

This clonotype was observed at least ten times. The V gene is TRBV6-2 or TRBV6-3, the J gene TRBJ2-1; D gene ambiguous. Trimming took off 5 bases at V and 4 bases at J, with 3 bases between the two ends. Germline V lookup: CDR1 MNHEY, CDR2 SVGEGT. The CDR3 has 11 amino acids. The CDR3 nucleotides read TGTGCCAGCAGTCGATACAATGAGCAGTTCTTC. Protein product: CASSRYNEQFF.

This clonotype showed up many times. The J gene is TRBJ1-1, the V gene TRBV7-2; D call uncertain. Germline CDR1 and CDR2: SGHTA and FQGNSA. This CDR3 comprises 14 residues. V lost 5 bases to trimming and J lost 3 bases, with 13 bases between them. The DNA for the CDR3 is TGTGCCAGCAGCCCTGGTCAGACTCACACTGAAGCTTTCTTT. Translating it yields CASSPGQTHTEAFF. The variable domain in full, completed from reference TRBV7-2 and TRBJ1-1, reads GAGVSQSPSNKVTEKGKDVELRCDPISGHTALYWYRQSLGQGLEFLIYFQGNSAPDKSGLPSDRFSAERTGGSVSTLTIQRTQQEDSAVYLCASSPGQTHTEAFFGQGTRLTVV.